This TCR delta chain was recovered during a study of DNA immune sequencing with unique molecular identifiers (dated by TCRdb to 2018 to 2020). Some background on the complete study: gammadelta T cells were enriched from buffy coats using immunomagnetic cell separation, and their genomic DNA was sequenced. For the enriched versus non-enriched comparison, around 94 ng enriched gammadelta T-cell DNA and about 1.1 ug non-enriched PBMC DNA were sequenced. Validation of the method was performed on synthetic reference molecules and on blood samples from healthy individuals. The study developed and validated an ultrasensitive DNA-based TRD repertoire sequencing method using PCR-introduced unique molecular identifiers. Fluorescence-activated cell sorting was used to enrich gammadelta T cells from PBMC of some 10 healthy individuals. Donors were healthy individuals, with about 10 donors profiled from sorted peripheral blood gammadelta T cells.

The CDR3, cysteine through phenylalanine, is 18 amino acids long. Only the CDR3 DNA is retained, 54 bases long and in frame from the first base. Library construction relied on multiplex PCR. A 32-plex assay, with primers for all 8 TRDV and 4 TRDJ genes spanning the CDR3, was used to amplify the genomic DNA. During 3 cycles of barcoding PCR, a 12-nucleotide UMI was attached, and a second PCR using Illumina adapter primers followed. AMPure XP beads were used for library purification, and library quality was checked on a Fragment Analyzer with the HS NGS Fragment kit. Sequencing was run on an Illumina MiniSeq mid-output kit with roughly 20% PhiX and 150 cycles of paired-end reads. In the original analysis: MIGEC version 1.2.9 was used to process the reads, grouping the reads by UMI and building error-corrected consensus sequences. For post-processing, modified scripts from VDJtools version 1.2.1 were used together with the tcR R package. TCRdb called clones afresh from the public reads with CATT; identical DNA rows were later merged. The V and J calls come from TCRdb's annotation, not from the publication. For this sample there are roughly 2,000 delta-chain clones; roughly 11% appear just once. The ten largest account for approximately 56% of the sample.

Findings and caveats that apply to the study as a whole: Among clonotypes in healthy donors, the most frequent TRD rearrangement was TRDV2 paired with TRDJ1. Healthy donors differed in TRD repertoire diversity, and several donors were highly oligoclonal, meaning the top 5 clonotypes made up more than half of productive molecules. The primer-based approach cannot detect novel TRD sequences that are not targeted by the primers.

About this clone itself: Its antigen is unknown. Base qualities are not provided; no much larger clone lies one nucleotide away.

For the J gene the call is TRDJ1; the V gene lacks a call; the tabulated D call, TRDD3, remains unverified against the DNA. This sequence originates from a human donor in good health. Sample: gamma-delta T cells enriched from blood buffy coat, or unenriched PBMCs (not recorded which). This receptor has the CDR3 CALGERGPSDTYTDKLIF. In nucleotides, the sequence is TGTGCTCTTGGGGAACGGGGGCCTTCCGACACGTACACCGATAAACTCATCTTT.